The 23 T cell receptor beta chains given below trace back to one sample, sequenced in a study of shared clonotypes between healthy human individuals. CD8 cells classed as naive were CD45RO-negative and positively selected for CCR7, excluding terminally differentiated effector memory CD45RA+ cells. The assay was immunoSEQ multiplex PCR, and TCRdb's table has in-frame clones only and misses some. The table shows hundreds of thousands of clones, with almost 95% occurring only once. Sequencing was performed on naive CD8+ T cells sorted from blood. These receptors originate from a man aged 25-45 years in good health.

The rearrangement uses TRBV5-6 and TRBJ2-7; D ambiguous. V was pared by 5 bases and J by 2 bases, with 11 bases between. The germline V gene encodes CDR1 SGHDT and CDR2 YYEEEE. The CDR3 has 13 residues. CDR3 sequence reads: CASSRVPTYEQYF. In DNA, the CDR3 is TGTGCCAGCAGTAGGGTACCCACCTACGAGCAGTACTTC.

The chain employs TRBV7-9 and TRBJ1-2; 9 nucleotides align to TRBD1. The CDR3 contains 15 residues. In germline, CDR1 is SEHNR, CDR2 FQNEAQ (reference sequence). V lost 5 bases and J lost 8; bases outside the gene matches: 12. The CDR3 spells CASSNSEGQGRGYTF. The CDR3 DNA is TGTGCCAGCAGCAATTCCGAGGGACAGGGACGCGGCTACACCTTC.

This clone was counted a single time. This chain uses TRBV27 with TRBJ1-1, with TRBD1 as a possible D gene (5 bases). Germline V gene lookup returns CDR1 MNHEY and CDR2 SMNVEV (reference sequence). The CDR3 spans 16 residues. V dropped 5 bases and J dropped 0 bases, with 16 bases sitting between them. CDR3 in amino acids: CASSPKDNYMNTEAFF. In DNA form, the CDR3 reads TGTGCCAGCAGTCCCAAGGACAACTACATGAACACTGAAGCTTTCTTT.

This clone was counted between two and nine times. The chain couples TRBV7-9 to TRBJ2-5; D unresolved. Germline CDR1 SEHNR, CDR2 FQNEAQ (reference sequence). V dropped 0 bases and J dropped 4 bases, with 3 bases sitting between them. The CDR3 extends over 12 amino acids. The CDR3 reads CASSLAIETQYF. CDR3 nucleotides: TGTGCCAGCAGCTTAGCGATAGAGACCCAGTACTTC.

This rearrangement joins TRBV7-2 to TRBJ2-1; D gene ambiguous. Per germline, CDR1 SGHTA and CDR2 FQGNSA. The CDR3 extends over 15 amino acids. The V and J ends lost 5 bases and 3 bases respectively, with 14 bases between them. This CDR3 reads CASSVPRPHYNEQFF. CDR3 sequence (DNA): TGTGCCAGCAGCGTCCCTCGGCCCCACTACAATGAGCAGTTCTTC.

The chain recombines TRBV9 with TRBJ2-2, with TRBD2 matching over 11 bases. Germline V gives CDR1 SGDLS, CDR2 YYNGEE. J was trimmed by 7 bases and V by 4 bases; bases with no gene match: 9. This CDR3 is built from 16 residues. The CDR3 loop reads CASSFGLAGTNGELFF. DNA for the CDR3: TGTGCCAGCAGCTTTGGACTAGCGGGCACGAACGGGGAGCTGTTTTTT.

The chain combines TRBV7-9 with TRBJ2-2; 7 nucleotides line up with TRBD2. The CDR3 has 17 residues. Germline CDR1 reads SEHNR; CDR2 reads FQNEAQ (reference sequence). Germline trimming cut 9 bases from V and 2 bases from J; bases unmatched to any gene: 15. As DNA, the CDR3 is TGTGCCAGTATAGGCTCCGAGGCGGGAGTAAACACCGGGGAGCTGTTTTTT. It is translated as CASIGSEAGVNTGELFF.

This rearrangement joins TRBV4-2 to TRBJ2-1; 10 bases match TRBD2. The J segment lost 10 bases and the V segment lost 1 base, leaving 10 bases of the junction unmatched. This CDR3 comprises 16 residues. Germline V gene sequence: CDR1 LGHNA, CDR2 YNFKEQ. The CDR3 coding sequence is TGTGCCAGCAGCCAAGTGCCTAGCGGGAGAAGCGGCGAGCAGTTCTTC. Protein product: CASSQVPSGRSGEQFF.

V usage is TRBV18 and J usage is TRBJ2-1; 13 nucleotides match TRBD2. The CDR3 is 15 amino acids. The V segment lost 4 bases and the J segment 4 bases; nucleotides outside the gene matches: 1. CDR1 is KGHSH, CDR2 LQKENI, per germline. The CDR3 nucleotides read TGTGCCAGCTCACTGGGACTAGCGGGATACAATGAGCAGTTCTTC. This encodes CASSLGLAGYNEQFF. The variable domain in full, completed from reference TRBV18 and TRBJ2-1, reads NAGVMQNPRHLVRRRGQEARLRCSPMKGHSHVYWYRQLPEEGLKFMVYLQKENIIDESGMPKERFSAEFPKEGPSILRIQQVVRGDSAAYFCASSLGLAGYNEQFFGPGTRLTVL.

The V call is TRBV15, the J call TRBJ1-2, with D possibly TRBD1 on 6 matching bases. The ends were cut back, 4 bases at V and 6 bases at J, with 15 bases in the middle. Germline V gene data show CDR1 as LNHNV and CDR2 as YYDKDF (reference sequence). The CDR3 extends over 14 amino acids. DNA for the CDR3: TGTGCCACCAGCATAGAGGGGGTGTGGAATGGCTACACCTTC. This sequence encodes CATSIEGVWNGYTF. The full variable domain, its missing parts supplied by reference TRBV15 and TRBJ1-2, is DAMVIQNPRYQVTQFGKPVTLSCSQTLNHNVMYWYQQKSSQAPKLLFHYYDKDFNNEADTPDNFQSRRPNTSFCFLDIRSPGLGDTAMYLCATSIEGVWNGYTFGSGTRLTVV.

The chain employs TRBV18 and TRBJ2-3; tentatively, D is TRBD2 (6 bases). Germline V gives CDR1 KGHSH, CDR2 LQKENI. CDR3 length equals 14 residues. Trimming pared 3 bases from V and 8 bases from J, leaving 15 bases between. CDR3 residues: CASSPDSTSSTQYF. CDR3 bases: TGTGCCAGCTCACCCGACTCGACTAGTTCTACGCAGTATTTT.

With regard to this clone: Other DNA sequences in the sample encode the same CDR3. The CDR3 loop reads CASSFRLASTDTQYF. Here the CDR3 DNA reads TGTGCCAGCAGTTTTCGACTAGCGAGCACAGATACGCAGTATTTT. V is TRBV28 and J is TRBJ2-3, with 8 bases aligning to TRBD2. CDR1 and CDR2 (germline): MDHEN, SYDVKM. V trimming: 3 bases; J trimming: 0 bases; junction bases outside the gene matches: 2. The length of the CDR3 is 15 residues. Complete variable domain (other parts from reference TRBV28 and TRBJ2-3): DVKVTQSSRYLVKRTGEKVFLECVQDMDHENMFWYRQDPGLGLRLIYFSYDVKMKEKGDIPEGYSVSREKKERFSLILESASTNQTSMYLCASSFRLASTDTQYFGPGTRLTVL.

The rearrangement joins TRBV29-1 to TRBJ1-4; D is uncertain. Per germline, CDR1 SQVTM and CDR2 ANQGSEA. The CDR3 extends over 13 amino acids. V lost 7 bases and J lost 5, with 14 bases in between. In DNA form, the CDR3 reads TGCAGCGCCGAACCATTGGGGAATGAAAAACTGTTTTTT. Its translation: CSAEPLGNEKLFF.

Turning to this clone: This sample includes further DNA sequences coding for the same CDR3. This rearrangement joins TRBV27 to TRBJ2-7, with TRBD2 matching over 9 bases. This CDR3 has 13 amino acids. V lost 4 bases, J lost 4 bases, and 2 bases stayed unmatched. The germline CDR1 and CDR2 sequences are MNHEY and SMNVEV (reference sequence). Here the CDR3 reads CASSSGLAYEQYF. CDR3 DNA: TGTGCCAGCAGTTCGGGACTAGCTTACGAGCAGTACTTC.

Of note for this clone: The same CDR3 also results from other DNA sequences found in this sample. This sequence joins TRBV7-9 and TRBJ2-7, with D possibly being TRBD1 or TRBD2 (6 bases each). The CDR3 is 13 amino acids. The germline V gene encodes CDR1 SEHNR and CDR2 FQNEAQ (reference sequence). V was shortened by 8 bases and J by 2 bases, with 13 bases between the two germline ends. The CDR3 DNA is TGTGCCAGCGGGGGGACATCAGCCTACGAGCAGTACTTC. Amino acids: CASGGTSAYEQYF.

This rearrangement joins TRBV5-1 to TRBJ2-5, with 10 bases matching TRBD1. The J call may be faulty, since TRBJ2-7 better matches the DNA end. The germline V gene has CDR1 SGHRS and CDR2 YFSETQ. The CDR3 contains 16 residues. The CDR3 sequence is CASSLEPGQGSYEQYF. In DNA, the CDR3 is TGCGCCAGCAGCTTGGAACCGGGACAGGGGTCCTACGAGCAGTACTTC.

The chain has TRBV28 and TRBJ2-2; TRBD1 might be the D (5 bases). The V gene lost 1 base and the J gene lost 4 bases, with 10 bases spanning the gap. The CDR3 spans 15 residues. The V gene's germline CDR1 is MDHEN and CDR2 SYDVKM. CDR3 sequence: CASSLFRVGTGELFF. For the CDR3, the DNA is TGTGCCAGCAGTTTATTCAGGGTTGGCACCGGGGAGCTGTTTTTT.

The sample holds one count of this clone. The rearrangement links TRBV9 to TRBJ2-1; no firm D call. The germline V and J ends were trimmed by 2 bases and 8 bases, with 17 bases remaining between them. Germline CDR1 is SGDLS and CDR2 is YYNGEE. This CDR3 is built from 15 residues. CDR3 in DNA: TGTGCCAGCAGCGTTAGCACCCAAGCTTCAGATGAGCAGTTCTTC. Translated, it gives CASSVSTQASDEQFF.

Written as DNA, the CDR3 is TGTGCCAGCTCACCATCTCCTCCGGTACAGGGCAGCACAGATACGCAGTATTTT. This sequence encodes CASSPSPPVQGSTDTQYF. This sequence joins TRBV18 and TRBJ2-3; D is possibly TRBD1 (6 bases). Germline loops: CDR1 KGHSH, CDR2 LQKENI. This CDR3 comprises 18 residues. V was clipped by 2 bases and J by 0 bases, with 18 bases between them.

The V gene is TRBV14, the J gene TRBJ2-7; 9 bases are a match to TRBD1. Germline CDR1 is SGHDN and CDR2 is FVKESK. The CDR3 is 16 amino acids. With 2 bases clipped from V and 3 bases from J, the junction kept 8 bases outside the gene matches. CDR3 sequence: CASSQTWTGAFYEQYF. CDR3 sequence (DNA): TGTGCCAGCAGCCAAACTTGGACAGGGGCTTTCTACGAGCAGTACTTC.

Only a few counts were recorded for this clone. Other nucleotide sequences in the sample specify the same CDR3. The rearrangement uses TRBV7-9 and TRBJ2-7; a possible D gene is TRBD2 (5 bases). The CDR3 totals 14 residues. Germline V lookup: CDR1 SEHNR, CDR2 FQNEAQ (reference sequence). Trimming cost V 1 base and J 1 base, with 8 bases left between them. DNA for the CDR3: TGTGCCAGCAGCTTAGGAGGACTGTCCTACGAGCAGTACTTC. This gives the protein CASSLGGLSYEQYF. Using reference TRBV7-9 and TRBJ2-7 for the parts outside the CDR3, the full variable domain is DTGVSQNPRHKITKRGQNVTFRCDPISEHNRLYWYRQTLGQGPEFLTYFQNEAQLEKSRLLSDRFSAERPKGSFSTLEIQRTEQGDSAMYLCASSLGGLSYEQYFGPGTRLTVT.

The genes are TRBV7-2 and TRBJ2-1, with unresolved D. The CDR3 is 13 amino acids. In germline, CDR1 is SGHTA, CDR2 FQGNSA. V dropped 3 bases and J dropped 6 bases, with 9 bases sitting between them. As DNA, the CDR3 is TGTGCCAGCAGCTTGGTACGTGTCAATGAGCAGTTCTTC. It translates to CASSLVRVNEQFF.

The rearrangement uses TRBV19 and TRBJ2-1; 13 bases map to TRBD2. The CDR3 sequence is 16 residues long. Germline CDR1 reads LNHDA; CDR2 reads SQIVND (reference sequence). V gave up 5 bases and J gave up 8 bases; unmatched junction bases: 9. The CDR3 bases are TGTGCCAGTAGTCTGTGGACTAGCGGGAGAGGAGATGAGCAGTTCTTC. Protein sequence: CASSLWTSGRGDEQFF. Full variable domain (missing parts from reference TRBV19 and TRBJ2-1): DGGITQSPKYLFRKEGQNVTLSCEQNLNHDAMYWYRQDPGQGLRLIYYSQIVNDFQKGDIAEGYSVSREKKESFPLTVTSAQKNPTAFYLCASSLWTSGRGDEQFFGPGTRLTVL.